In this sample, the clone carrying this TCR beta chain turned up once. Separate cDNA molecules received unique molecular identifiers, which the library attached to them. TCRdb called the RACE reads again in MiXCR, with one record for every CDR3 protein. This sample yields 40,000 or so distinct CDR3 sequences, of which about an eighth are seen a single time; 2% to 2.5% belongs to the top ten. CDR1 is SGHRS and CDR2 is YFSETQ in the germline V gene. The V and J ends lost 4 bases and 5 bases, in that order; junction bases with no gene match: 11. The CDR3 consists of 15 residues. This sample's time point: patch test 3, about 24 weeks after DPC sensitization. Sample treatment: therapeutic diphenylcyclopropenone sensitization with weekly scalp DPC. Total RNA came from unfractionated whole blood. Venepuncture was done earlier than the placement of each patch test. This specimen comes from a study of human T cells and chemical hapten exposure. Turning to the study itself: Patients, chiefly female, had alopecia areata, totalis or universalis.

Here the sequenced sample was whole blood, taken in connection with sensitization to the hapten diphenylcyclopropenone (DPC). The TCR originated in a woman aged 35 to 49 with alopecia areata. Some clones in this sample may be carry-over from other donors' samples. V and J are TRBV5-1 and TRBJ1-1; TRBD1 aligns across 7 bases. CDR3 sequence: CASSPNGQGGTEAFF. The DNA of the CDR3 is TGCGCCAGCAGCCCGAACGGGCAGGGGGGGACTGAAGCTTTCTTT.